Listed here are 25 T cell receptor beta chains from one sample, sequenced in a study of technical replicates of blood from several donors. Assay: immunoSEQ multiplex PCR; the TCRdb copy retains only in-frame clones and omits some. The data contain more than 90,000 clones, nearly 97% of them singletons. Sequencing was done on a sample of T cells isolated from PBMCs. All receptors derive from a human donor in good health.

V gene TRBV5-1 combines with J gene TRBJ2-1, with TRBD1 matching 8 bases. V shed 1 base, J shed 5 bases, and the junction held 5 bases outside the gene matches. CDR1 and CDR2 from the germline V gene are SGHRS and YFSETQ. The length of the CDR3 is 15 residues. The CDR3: CASSLTGGDHNEQFF. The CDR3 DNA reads TGCGCCAGCAGCTTGACAGGGGGTGATCACAATGAGCAGTTCTTC.

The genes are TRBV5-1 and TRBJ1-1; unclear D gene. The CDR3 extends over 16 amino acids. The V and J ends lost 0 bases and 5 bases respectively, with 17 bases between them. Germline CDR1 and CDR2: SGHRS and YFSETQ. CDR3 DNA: TGCGCCAGCAGCTTGGGCTCCAGCCGACTCGGGACTGAAGCTTTCTTT. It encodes CASSLGSSRLGTEAFF.

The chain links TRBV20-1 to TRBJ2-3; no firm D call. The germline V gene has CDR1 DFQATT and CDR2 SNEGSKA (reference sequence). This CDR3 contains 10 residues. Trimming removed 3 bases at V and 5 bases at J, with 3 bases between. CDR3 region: CSASLDTQYF. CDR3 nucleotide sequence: TGCAGTGCTAGCTTAGATACGCAGTATTTT.

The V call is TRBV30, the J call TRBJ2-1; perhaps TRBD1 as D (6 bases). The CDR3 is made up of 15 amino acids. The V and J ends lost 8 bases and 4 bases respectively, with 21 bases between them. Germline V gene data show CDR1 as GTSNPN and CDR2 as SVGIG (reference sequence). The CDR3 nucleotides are TGTGCCGGACTCCGGGGACAAGGAGCTTACAATGAGCAGTTCTTC. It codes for CAGLRGQGAYNEQFF. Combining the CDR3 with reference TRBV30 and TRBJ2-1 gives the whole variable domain SQTIHQWPATLVQPVGSPLSLECTVEGTSNPNLYWYRQAAGRGLQLLFYSVGIGQISSEVPQNLSASRPQDRQFILSSKKLLLSDSGFYLCAGLRGQGAYNEQFFGPGTRLTVL.

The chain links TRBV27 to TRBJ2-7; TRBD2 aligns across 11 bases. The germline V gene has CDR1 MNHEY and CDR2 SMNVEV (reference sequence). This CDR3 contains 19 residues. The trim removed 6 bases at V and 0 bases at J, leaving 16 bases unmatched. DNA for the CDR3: TGTGCCAGCAGCCCAGTTGATAGCGGGAGGGCCTTCTACTCCTACGAGCAGTACTTC. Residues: CASSPVDSGRAFYSYEQYF.

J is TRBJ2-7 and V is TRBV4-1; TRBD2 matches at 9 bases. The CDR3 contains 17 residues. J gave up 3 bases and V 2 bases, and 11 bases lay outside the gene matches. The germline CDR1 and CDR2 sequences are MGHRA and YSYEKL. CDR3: CASSQWVREGRSYEQYF. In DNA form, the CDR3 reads TGCGCCAGCAGCCAATGGGTGCGGGAGGGCAGAAGCTACGAGCAGTACTTC.

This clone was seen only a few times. CDR3 sequence reads: CASSHQGIEAFF. In nucleotides, the CDR3 is TGCGCCAGCAGCCACCAGGGAATTGAAGCTTTCTTT. V usage is TRBV4-1 and J usage is TRBJ1-1, with a weak D call TRBD1 (5 bases). Germline V gene sequence: CDR1 MGHRA, CDR2 YSYEKL. The CDR3 extends over 12 amino acids. The V and J ends lost 3 bases and 7 bases respectively, with 9 bases between them.

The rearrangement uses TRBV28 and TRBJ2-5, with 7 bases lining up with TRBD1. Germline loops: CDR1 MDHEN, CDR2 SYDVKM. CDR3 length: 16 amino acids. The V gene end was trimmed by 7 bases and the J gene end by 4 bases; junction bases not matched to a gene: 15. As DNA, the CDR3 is TGTGCCAGCACACTGGACCAAAGGGGGCTAGCAGAGACCCAGTACTTC. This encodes CASTLDQRGLAETQYF.

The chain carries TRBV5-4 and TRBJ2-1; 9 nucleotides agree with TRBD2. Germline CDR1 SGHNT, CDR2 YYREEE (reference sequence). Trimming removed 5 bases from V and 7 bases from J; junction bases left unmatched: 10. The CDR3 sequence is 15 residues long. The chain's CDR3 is CASRFGTSLGNEQFF. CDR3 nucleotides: TGTGCCAGCAGATTCGGGACTAGCTTGGGGAATGAGCAGTTCTTC.

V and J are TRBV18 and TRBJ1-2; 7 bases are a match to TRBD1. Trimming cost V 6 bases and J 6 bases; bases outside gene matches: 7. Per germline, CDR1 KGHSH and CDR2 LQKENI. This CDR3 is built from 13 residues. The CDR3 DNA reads TGTGCCAGCTCGGAAGAAGGGGGCAATGGCTACACCTTC. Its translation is CASSEEGGNGYTF.

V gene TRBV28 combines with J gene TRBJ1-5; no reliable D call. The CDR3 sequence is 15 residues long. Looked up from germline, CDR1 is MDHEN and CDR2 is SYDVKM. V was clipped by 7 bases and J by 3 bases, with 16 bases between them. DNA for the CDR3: TGTGCCAGCACCCATGGGAGGGCCACCAATCAGCCCCAGCATTTT. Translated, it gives CASTHGRATNQPQHF.

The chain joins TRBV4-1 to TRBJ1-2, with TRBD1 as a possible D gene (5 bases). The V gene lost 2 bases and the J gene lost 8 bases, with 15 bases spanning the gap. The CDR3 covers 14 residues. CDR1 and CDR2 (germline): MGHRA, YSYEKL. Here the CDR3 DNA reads TGCGCCAGCAGCCAAAACTCCCGGGGGGAGGGCTACACCTTC. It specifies CASSQNSRGEGYTF.

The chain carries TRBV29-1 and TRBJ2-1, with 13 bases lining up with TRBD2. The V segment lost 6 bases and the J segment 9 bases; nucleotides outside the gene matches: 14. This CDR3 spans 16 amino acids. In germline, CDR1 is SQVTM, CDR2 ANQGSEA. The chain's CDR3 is CSVPPRTSGRVFEQFF. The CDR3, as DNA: TGCAGCGTCCCTCCGCGGACTAGCGGGAGAGTTTTTGAGCAGTTCTTC.

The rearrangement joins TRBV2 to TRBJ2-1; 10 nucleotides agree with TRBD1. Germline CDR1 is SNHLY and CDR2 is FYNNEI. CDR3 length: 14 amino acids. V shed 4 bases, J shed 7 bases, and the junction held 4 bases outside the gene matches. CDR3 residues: CASSGQGAVNEQFF. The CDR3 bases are TGTGCCAGCAGTGGACAGGGGGCTGTAAATGAGCAGTTCTTC.

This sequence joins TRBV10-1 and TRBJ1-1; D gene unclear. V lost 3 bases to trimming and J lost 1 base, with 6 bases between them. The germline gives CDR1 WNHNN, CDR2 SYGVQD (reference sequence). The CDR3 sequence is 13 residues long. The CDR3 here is CASSDGENTEAFF. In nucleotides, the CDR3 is TGCGCCAGCAGTGACGGGGAGAACACTGAAGCTTTCTTT.

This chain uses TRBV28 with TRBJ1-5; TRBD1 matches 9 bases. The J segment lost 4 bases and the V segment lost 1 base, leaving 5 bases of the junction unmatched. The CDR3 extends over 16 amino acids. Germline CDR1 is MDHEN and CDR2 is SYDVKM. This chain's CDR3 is CASSLSAGQGNQPQHF. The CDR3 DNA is TGTGCCAGCAGTTTATCGGCGGGACAGGGTAATCAGCCCCAGCATTTT.

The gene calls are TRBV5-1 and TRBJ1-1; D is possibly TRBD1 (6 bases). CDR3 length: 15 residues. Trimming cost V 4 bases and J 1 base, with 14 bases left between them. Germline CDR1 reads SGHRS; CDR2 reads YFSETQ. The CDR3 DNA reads TGCGCCAGCAGCGGGACCGGGACACCGAACACTGAAGCTTTCTTT. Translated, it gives CASSGTGTPNTEAFF.

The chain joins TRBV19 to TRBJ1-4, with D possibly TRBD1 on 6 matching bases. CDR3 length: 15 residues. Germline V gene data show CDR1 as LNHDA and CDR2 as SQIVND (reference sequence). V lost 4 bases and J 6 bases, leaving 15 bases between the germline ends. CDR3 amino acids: CASSKYRDLYEKLFF. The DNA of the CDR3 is TGTGCCAGTAGTAAATACAGGGACCTATATGAAAAACTGTTTTTT. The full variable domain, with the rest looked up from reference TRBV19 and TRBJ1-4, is DGGITQSPKYLFRKEGQNVTLSCEQNLNHDAMYWYRQDPGQGLRLIYYSQIVNDFQKGDIAEGYSVSREKKESFPLTVTSAQKNPTAFYLCASSKYRDLYEKLFFGSGTQLSVL.

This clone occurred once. The CDR3 sequence: CASSRRGDSGNTIYF. The CDR3 region has the DNA TGTGCCAGCAGTCGACGGGGGGACTCTGGAAACACCATATATTTT. The V and J genes are TRBV6-5 and TRBJ1-3; D is possibly TRBD1 (5 bases). The CDR3 extends over 15 amino acids. Trimming stripped 5 bases from V and 0 bases from J, with 11 bases between. Germline CDR1 and CDR2: MNHEY and SVGAGI.

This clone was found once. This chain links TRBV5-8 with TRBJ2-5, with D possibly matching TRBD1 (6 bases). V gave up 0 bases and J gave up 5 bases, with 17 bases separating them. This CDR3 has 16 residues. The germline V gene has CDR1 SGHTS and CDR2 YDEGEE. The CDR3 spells CASSLAGRGLRETQYF. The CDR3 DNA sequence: TGTGCCAGCAGCTTGGCCGGCAGGGGCCTGCGGGAGACCCAGTACTTC.

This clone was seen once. CDR3 sequence reads: CASSSTGFETQYF. The CDR3 coding sequence is TGTGCCAGCAGCTCGACAGGGTTTGAGACCCAGTACTTC. The rearrangement links TRBV7-2 to TRBJ2-5, with 7 bases fitting TRBD1. Per germline, CDR1 SGHTA and CDR2 FQGNSA. Germline trimming cut 4 bases from V and 5 bases from J; bases unmatched to any gene: 4. This CDR3 has 13 residues.

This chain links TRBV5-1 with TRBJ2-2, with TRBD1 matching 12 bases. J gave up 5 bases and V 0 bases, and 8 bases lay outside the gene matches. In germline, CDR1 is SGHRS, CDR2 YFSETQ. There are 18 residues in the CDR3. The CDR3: CASSLAPGQGALTGELFF. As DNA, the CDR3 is TGCGCCAGCAGCTTGGCACCGGGACAGGGGGCGCTTACCGGGGAGCTGTTTTTT.

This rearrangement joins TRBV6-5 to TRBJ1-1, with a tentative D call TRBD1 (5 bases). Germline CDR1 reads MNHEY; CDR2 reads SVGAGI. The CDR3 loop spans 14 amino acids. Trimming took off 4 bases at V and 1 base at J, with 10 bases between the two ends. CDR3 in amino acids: CASSSQGTNTEAFF. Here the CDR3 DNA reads TGTGCCAGCAGTTCTCAGGGAACGAACACTGAAGCTTTCTTT.

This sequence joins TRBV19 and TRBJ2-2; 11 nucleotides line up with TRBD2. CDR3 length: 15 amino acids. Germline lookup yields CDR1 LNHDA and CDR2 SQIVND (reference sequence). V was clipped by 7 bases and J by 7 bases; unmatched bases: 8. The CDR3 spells CASTLAGGHVGELFF. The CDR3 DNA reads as TGTGCCAGTACCCTAGCGGGAGGTCACGTCGGGGAGCTGTTTTTT. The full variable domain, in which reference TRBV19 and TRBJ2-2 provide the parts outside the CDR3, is DGGITQSPKYLFRKEGQNVTLSCEQNLNHDAMYWYRQDPGQGLRLIYYSQIVNDFQKGDIAEGYSVSREKKESFPLTVTSAQKNPTAFYLCASTLAGGHVGELFFGEGSRLTVL.

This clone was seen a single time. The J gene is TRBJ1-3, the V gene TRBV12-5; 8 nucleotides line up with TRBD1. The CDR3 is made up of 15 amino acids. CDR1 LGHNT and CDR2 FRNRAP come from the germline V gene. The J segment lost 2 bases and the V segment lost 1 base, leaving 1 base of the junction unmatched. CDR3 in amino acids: CASGLDRGTGNTIYF. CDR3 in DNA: TGTGCTAGTGGTTTGGACAGGGGGACTGGAAACACCATATATTTT.